This T cell receptor beta chain was profiled in a study of blood T cell repertoires in COVID-19. Study background: Samples of COVID-19 (acute and convalescent) were obtained from the United States, Italy and Spain. T cells, B-cell-depleted T cells, or PBMCs supplied cDNA or gDNA.

Adults between roughly 18 and 89 years of age took part from 20 to 25 US areas. Grouping used clinical history reported by participants in a survey and questionnaire. With 4 bases removed from V and 5 bases from J, the gap between germline ends came to 14 bases. The CDR3 contains 15 residues. The germline gives CDR1 SGHAT, CDR2 FQNNGV. The method was immunoSEQ multiplex PCR; TCRdb's version includes in-frame clones alone and lacks a portion of them. The sample has some 200,000 clones; roughly four fifths are singletons. The V and J genes are TRBV11-2 and TRBJ2-2, with a weak D call TRBD1 (6 bases). Sample: PBMCs or T cells enriched from blood (not recorded which). The sequence was collected from a woman aged 40 to 55 with acute COVID-19. The CDR3: CASSSFGQSTGELFF. CDR3 coding DNA: TGTGCCAGCAGCTCTTTTGGACAGAGTACCGGGGAGCTGTTTTTT.